The 9 T cell receptor beta chains below all came from one sample that was sequenced in a study of cytomegalovirus exposure and HLA in healthy donors. It was with 60 Vbeta and 13 Jbeta primers that the PCR ran. The repertoire was sequenced with immunoSEQ multiplex PCR; TCRdb's copy has only in-frame clones and lacks some. This sample has some 70,000 clones, with around 81% found just once. The sample taken for sequencing was PBMCs. These receptors all stem from a man aged 50 to 59 in good health and CMV-seronegative.

V is TRBV9 and J is TRBJ1-1; no reliable D call. This CDR3 comprises 13 residues. Germline V CDR1 and CDR2: SGDLS, YYNGEE. V dropped 0 bases and J dropped 1 base, with 4 bases sitting between them. Written as DNA, the CDR3 is TGTGCCAGCAGCGTAGCTCGGAACACTGAAGCTTTCTTT. It specifies CASSVARNTEAFF.

This clone appeared once. V and J are TRBV9 and TRBJ1-2; possible D gene TRBD1, 5 bases. The CDR3 spans 15 residues. The V and J ends lost 5 bases and 7 bases respectively, with 21 bases between them. Germline values: CDR1 SGDLS, CDR2 YYNGEE. The CDR3 DNA reads as TGTGCCAGCAGTGGGGAGGGGTTGGGGTCGCCTGGCTACACCTTC. Translated, it gives CASSGEGLGSPGYTF.

This chain links TRBV4-1 with TRBJ2-5; 7 positions match TRBD2. Per germline, CDR1 MGHRA and CDR2 YSYEKL. Trimming took 2 bases from V and 3 from J; bases not matched to a gene: 15. There are 18 residues in the CDR3. CDR3 loop: CASSQSSFGRGLEETQYF. CDR3 nucleotides: TGCGCCAGCAGCCAAAGCTCATTTGGGAGGGGCCTTGAAGAGACCCAGTACTTC.

The CDR3 coding sequence is TGTGCCAGCAGCTTTAGGGGCGATGAGCAGTTCTTC. It is translated as CASSFRGDEQFF. V usage is TRBV5-5 and J usage is TRBJ2-1; D is possibly TRBD1 (5 bases). This CDR3 has 12 amino acids. Trimming removed 2 bases at V and 8 bases at J, with 8 bases between. Germline assignment: CDR1 SGHKS and CDR2 YYEKEE (reference sequence).

The chain recombines TRBV19 with TRBJ1-5; 7 nucleotides match TRBD1. V lost 3 bases, J lost 5 bases, and 1 base stayed unmatched. Germline CDR1 is LNHDA and CDR2 is SQIVND (reference sequence). The length of the CDR3 is 13 residues. CDR3: CASSIQGDQPQHF. CDR3 coding DNA: TGTGCCAGTAGTATCCAGGGGGATCAGCCCCAGCATTTT.

This sequence joins TRBV19 and TRBJ2-5, with D tentatively TRBD2 (7 bases). The germline V gene encodes CDR1 LNHDA and CDR2 SQIVND (reference sequence). V lost 1 base, J lost 1 base, and 13 bases lay in between. The CDR3 covers 16 residues. In DNA, the CDR3 is TGTGCCAGTAGTATAGGGGGGGGCGGTTTCCAAGAGACCCAGTACTTC. This gives the protein CASSIGGGGFQETQYF.

This chain connects TRBV19 to TRBJ1-5; D possibly corresponds to TRBD1 (6 bases). The germline V and J ends were trimmed by 4 bases and 3 bases, with 7 bases remaining between them. Germline V lookup: CDR1 LNHDA, CDR2 SQIVND (reference sequence). This CDR3 contains 13 residues. CDR3 protein: CASSNRVNQPQHF. The CDR3 nucleotides are TGTGCCAGTAGTAACAGGGTCAATCAGCCCCAGCATTTT.

This clone appeared a few times. Sequence at one end of the junction differs from germline and may be a read error. The genes are TRBV27 and TRBJ1-2; D may be TRBD1 (6 bases). CDR1 is MNHEY and CDR2 is SMNVEV in the germline V gene (reference sequence). This CDR3 region has 14 residues. The CDR3 nucleotides are TGTGCCAGCAGTTCAGAGGGGAAGGGGGGGTCCTACGTCTTC. Amino acids: CASSSEGKGGSYVF.

This clone has a single count. The rearrangement uses TRBV5-6 and TRBJ1-6; D is perhaps TRBD1 (5 bases). The CDR3 consists of 15 residues. CDR1 is SGHDT and CDR2 is YYEEEE in the germline V gene. V was clipped by 0 bases and J by 5 bases, with 9 bases between them. CDR3 bases: TGTGCCAGCAGCTTGGTGGGCAGGGATAATTCACCCCTCCACTTT. Its translation is CASSLVGRDNSPLHF.